A selection of T cell receptor beta chains follows, all from one sample in a study of T cell repertoires in cytomegalovirus infection. In TCRdb, the reads were re-called with MiXCR into one record per CDR3 protein. The sample consists of about 310,000 distinct CDR3 sequences, roughly 15% of them appearing once. Material: PBMCs. Every receptor here comes from a human donor in good health (CMV status not recorded). Some clones in this sample may be carry-over from other donors' samples. Both conserved end residues are part of each CDR3. D genes are given only for firm matches. Some rows have no size entry. The others give once, few or many, or a class for an expanded clone.

D gene: TRBD1
J gene: TRBJ2-7
clone size: NA
V gene: TRBV20-1
CDR3 DNA: TGCAGTGCTAGAGATACCAAGGGGGCGTACGAGCAGTACTTC
CDR3 protein: CSARDTKGAYEQYF

D gene: TRBD1
J gene: TRBJ1-1
clone size: few
V gene: TRBV5-1
CDR3 DNA: TGCGCCAGCAGCGTATCCGGGACAGCCTACACTGAAGCTTTCTTT
CDR3 protein: CASSVSGTAYTEAFF

D gene: TRBD1
J gene: TRBJ1-1
clone size: many
V gene: TRBV11-2
CDR3 DNA: TGTGCCAGCAGAGCCAATAGACAGGGGCCAGAAGCTTTCTTT
CDR3 protein: CASRANRQGPEAFF

D gene: NA
J gene: TRBJ1-1
clone size: many
V gene: TRBV6-6
CDR3 DNA: TGTGCCAGCAGTTACGGGACAAACCCTGAAGCTTTCTTT
CDR3 protein: CASSYGTNPEAFF

D gene: NA
J gene: TRBJ1-1
clone size: few
V gene: TRBV7-9
CDR3 DNA: TGTGCCAGCAGCTTAGTGGCATCCTCCATGAACACTGAAGCTTTCTTT
CDR3 protein: CASSLVASSMNTEAFF

D gene: TRBD1
J gene: TRBJ2-7
clone size: NA
V gene: TRBV18
CDR3 DNA: TGTGCCAGCTCCCCGGGACAGGGGGCCGGACCCTCCTACGAGCAGTACTTC
CDR3 protein: CASSPGQGAGPSYEQYF

D gene: NA
J gene: TRBJ2-4
clone size: many
V gene: TRBV7-2
CDR3 DNA: TGTGCCAGCAGCTTAACCTCGGGAATGTGGGACATTCAGTACTTC
CDR3 protein: CASSLTSGMWDIQYF

D gene: NA
J gene: TRBJ1-3
clone size: many
V gene: TRBV28
CDR3 DNA: TGTGCCAGCAGTATAACCACAGGCTCTGGAAACACCATATATTTT
CDR3 protein: CASSITTGSGNTIYF

D gene: NA
J gene: TRBJ1-2
clone size: many
V gene: TRBV28
CDR3 DNA: TGTGCCAGCGGGTTGGAAAGAAACTATGGCTACACCTTC
CDR3 protein: CASGLERNYGYTF

D gene: TRBD2
J gene: TRBJ2-7
clone size: few
V gene: TRBV29-1
CDR3 DNA: TGCAGCGTTGAAGATAGGCTAGCGGGGAGCTCCTACGAGCAGTACTTC
CDR3 protein: CSVEDRLAGSSYEQYF

D gene: TRBD1
J gene: TRBJ2-7
clone size: many
V gene: TRBV7-9
CDR3 DNA: TGTGCCAGCAGCTCCCCTGGACAGGGAGGCTACGAGCAGTACTTC
CDR3 protein: CASSSPGQGGYEQYF

D gene: TRBD2
J gene: TRBJ2-5
clone size: many
V gene: TRBV7-8
CDR3 DNA: TGTGCCAGCAGCTTAGGAGGTCCGGGGGGAGAGACCCAGTACTTC
CDR3 protein: CASSLGGPGGETQYF

D gene: TRBD2
J gene: TRBJ2-1
clone size: few
V gene: TRBV19
CDR3 DNA: TGTGCCAGTAGTATATTGGGACTAGCTAAGAACAATGAGCAGTTCTTC
CDR3 protein: CASSILGLAKNNEQFF

D gene: NA
J gene: TRBJ2-2
clone size: NA
V gene: TRBV19
CDR3 DNA: TGTGCCAGTAGTATCAGGGGCGTGATAACCGGGGAGCTGTTTTTT
CDR3 protein: CASSIRGVITGELFF

D gene: TRBD1
J gene: TRBJ2-1
clone size: few
V gene: TRBV28
CDR3 DNA: TGTGCCAGCAGTATAGTGGGACAGGGAGGCAATGAGCAGTTCTTC
CDR3 protein: CASSIVGQGGNEQFF

D gene: TRBD1
J gene: TRBJ1-5
clone size: many
V gene: TRBV6-1
CDR3 DNA: TGTGCCAGCAGCCAGACAGGGAAAAAAAGCAATCAGCCCCAGCATTTT
CDR3 protein: CASSQTGKKSNQPQHF

D gene: NA
J gene: TRBJ2-3
clone size: NA
V gene: TRBV4-2
CDR3 DNA: TGTGCCAGCAGCCGGACGGGCGGGACCCACAGCACAGATACGCAGTATTTT
CDR3 protein: CASSRTGGTHSTDTQYF

D gene: TRBD1
J gene: TRBJ1-2
clone size: NA
V gene: TRBV28
CDR3 DNA: TGTGCCAGCAGTCCGGACAGGGGCGGCTACACCTTC
CDR3 protein: CASSPDRGGYTF

D gene: NA
J gene: TRBJ2-3
clone size: NA
V gene: TRBV20-1
CDR3 DNA: TGCAGTGTCGGAGGCCATACTGGGGAAGATACGCAGTATTTT
CDR3 protein: CSVGGHTGEDTQYF

D gene: TRBD2
J gene: TRBJ2-5
clone size: many
V gene: TRBV28
CDR3 DNA: TGTGCCAGCAGTTCAGCAGCGGGGGACGCAGAGACCCAGTACTTC
CDR3 protein: CASSSAAGDAETQYF

D gene: TRBD2
J gene: TRBJ2-1
clone size: many
V gene: TRBV7-2
CDR3 DNA: TGTGCCAGCAGCTCTAGCGGGGGGGCTGTTGAGCAGTTCTTC
CDR3 protein: CASSSSGGAVEQFF

D gene: TRBD1
J gene: TRBJ1-1
clone size: few
V gene: TRBV7-8
CDR3 DNA: TGTGCCAGCAGCCCGGCAGGGGGTAAGACTGAAGCTTTCTTT
CDR3 protein: CASSPAGGKTEAFF

D gene: NA
J gene: TRBJ1-2
clone size: once
V gene: TRBV29-1
CDR3 DNA: TGCAGCGTTCCCTTAGATGGCTACACCTTC
CDR3 protein: CSVPLDGYTF

D gene: TRBD2
J gene: TRBJ2-5
clone size: few
V gene: TRBV7-9
CDR3 DNA: TGTGCCACGGGACTAGCGGGGGTGGAGACCCAGTACTTC
CDR3 protein: CATGLAGVETQYF

D gene: NA
J gene: TRBJ2-5
clone size: many
V gene: TRBV7-2
CDR3 DNA: TGTGCCAGCAGCCCATCGACAGCCCATCAAGAGACCCAGTACTTC
CDR3 protein: CASSPSTAHQETQYF

D gene: NA
J gene: TRBJ2-5
clone size: many
V gene: TRBV5-4
CDR3 DNA: TGTGCCACACAAAAGACACCGGAGGAGACCCAGTACTTC
CDR3 protein: CATQKTPEETQYF

D gene: TRBD1
J gene: TRBJ2-7
clone size: few
V gene: TRBV27
CDR3 DNA: TGTGCCAGCAGTTTGGAGACAGGGTTCGCCTCCTACGAGCAGTACTTC
CDR3 protein: CASSLETGFASYEQYF

D gene: NA
J gene: TRBJ1-2
clone size: many
V gene: TRBV29-1
CDR3 DNA: TGCAGCGTGGGGGAGACAGGTTATGGCTACACCTTC
CDR3 protein: CSVGETGYGYTF

D gene: TRBD1
J gene: TRBJ2-5
clone size: NA
V gene: TRBV7-7
CDR3 DNA: TGTGCTAGCAGCTCGACAGGGGGCCCGGAGACCCAGTACTTC
CDR3 protein: CASSSTGGPETQYF

D gene: TRBD1
J gene: TRBJ2-7
clone size: many
V gene: TRBV2
CDR3 DNA: TGTGCCAGCAGTTGGAAGGGGGCCAACGAGCAGTACTTC
CDR3 protein: CASSWKGANEQYF

D gene: TRBD1
J gene: TRBJ1-6
clone size: few
V gene: TRBV4-1
CDR3 DNA: TGCGCCAGCAGCCAAGAAGACTCCGGACAGGGAAGAGATTCACCCCTCCACTTT
CDR3 protein: CASSQEDSGQGRDSPLHF

D gene: TRBD1
J gene: TRBJ1-1
clone size: few
V gene: TRBV28
CDR3 DNA: TGTGCCAGCAGGGTTCCGGACAGGGCAGTTACTGAAGCTTTCTTT
CDR3 protein: CASRVPDRAVTEAFF

D gene: NA
J gene: TRBJ1-1
clone size: NA
V gene: TRBV10-3
CDR3 DNA: TGTGCCACCAATGCGGTTAGCCAGGGTCGCGGCACTGAAGCTTTCTTT
CDR3 protein: CATNAVSQGRGTEAFF

D gene: NA
J gene: TRBJ2-1
clone size: many
V gene: TRBV28
CDR3 DNA: TGTGCCACTACGAGAGGGGGGATGAACAATGAGCAGTTCTTC
CDR3 protein: CATTRGGMNNEQFF

D gene: NA
J gene: TRBJ1-2
clone size: NA
V gene: TRBV20-1
CDR3 DNA: TGCAGTGCTAGAGCCGCAGTGATCCCACCTACTTATGGCTACACCTTC
CDR3 protein: CSARAAVIPPTYGYTF

D gene: NA
J gene: TRBJ1-1
clone size: NA
V gene: TRBV18
CDR3 DNA: TGTGCCAGCTCACCCCGACAGGAGGAGAGAGCTTTCTTT
CDR3 protein: CASSPRQEERAFF

D gene: TRBD1
J gene: TRBJ1-1
clone size: many
V gene: TRBV7-8
CDR3 DNA: TGTGCCAGCAGCTTAAGTTCTTGGACAGGCCTGAACACTGAAGCTTTCTTT
CDR3 protein: CASSLSSWTGLNTEAFF

D gene: NA
J gene: TRBJ1-5
clone size: NA
V gene: TRBV28
CDR3 DNA: TGTGCCAGCAGTGAAGAAGGACGCCAGCCCCAGCATTTT
CDR3 protein: CASSEEGRQPQHF

D gene: TRBD2
J gene: TRBJ2-1
clone size: many
V gene: TRBV7-2
CDR3 DNA: TGTGCCAGCACCTACAATGGGGCGGGGGGTTTTGAGCAGTTCTTC
CDR3 protein: CASTYNGAGGFEQFF

D gene: TRBD1
J gene: TRBJ2-5
clone size: many
V gene: TRBV7-2
CDR3 DNA: TGTGCCAGCAGCCAACAGGGGACAGTGTACCAAGAGACCCAGTACTTC
CDR3 protein: CASSQQGTVYQETQYF

D gene: TRBD1
J gene: TRBJ1-5
clone size: few
V gene: TRBV5-8
CDR3 DNA: TGTGCCAGCAGCTTGGCTTCGACAGGGGTGGGAAGAGCCCAGCATTTT
CDR3 protein: CASSLASTGVGRAQHF

D gene: NA
J gene: TRBJ2-2
clone size: many
V gene: TRBV19
CDR3 DNA: TGTGCCGCCAGGGCGGAGGACACCGGGGAGCTGTTTTTT
CDR3 protein: CAARAEDTGELFF

D gene: NA
J gene: TRBJ1-1
clone size: few
V gene: TRBV6-5
CDR3 DNA: TGTGCCAGCAGCCGGACCGTCCCCCGACAGAGTCCCGAGGGAGCTTTCTTT
CDR3 protein: CASSRTVPRQSPEGAFF

D gene: NA
J gene: TRBJ2-1
clone size: NA
V gene: TRBV6-2/TRBV6-3
CDR3 DNA: TGTGCCAGCAGTTATTCTCGCGTTGAGCAGTTCTTC
CDR3 protein: CASSYSRVEQFF

D gene: NA
J gene: TRBJ2-3
clone size: NA
V gene: TRBV5-4
CDR3 DNA: TGTGCCAGCAGACGACAGGGAGGAGGCACAGATACGCAGTATTTT
CDR3 protein: CASRRQGGGTDTQYF

D gene: NA
J gene: TRBJ1-3
clone size: many
V gene: TRBV7-2
CDR3 DNA: TGTGCCAGCACCCGGTCCGGGGGTGGTGGAAACACCATATATTTT
CDR3 protein: CASTRSGGGGNTIYF

D gene: NA
J gene: TRBJ2-7
clone size: NA
V gene: TRBV19
CDR3 DNA: TGTGCCAGTAGTTTTGGACAGAACCTCTACGAGCAGTACTTC
CDR3 protein: CASSFGQNLYEQYF

D gene: NA
J gene: TRBJ1-1
clone size: NA
V gene: TRBV29-1
CDR3 DNA: TGCAGCGTCGGTTGGGCCGCGAACACTGAAGCTTTCTTT
CDR3 protein: CSVGWAANTEAFF

D gene: NA
J gene: TRBJ2-7
clone size: few
V gene: TRBV20-1
CDR3 DNA: TGCAGTGCTAGAGAATGGGATAGCGGTACCTACGAGCAGTACTTC
CDR3 protein: CSAREWDSGTYEQYF

D gene: NA
J gene: TRBJ2-1
clone size: few
V gene: TRBV20-1
CDR3 DNA: TGCAGTGCTAGGGGGCGGGGTCTCGAAAACAATGAGCAGTTCTTC
CDR3 protein: CSARGRGLENNEQFF

D gene: NA
J gene: TRBJ2-7
clone size: many
V gene: TRBV7-2
CDR3 DNA: TGTGCCAGCAGCTTCGACAGAGATTTATCCTACGAGCAGTACTTC
CDR3 protein: CASSFDRDLSYEQYF

D gene: TRBD2
J gene: TRBJ2-5
clone size: NA
V gene: TRBV28
CDR3 DNA: TGTGCCAGCAGTCCGCACTGGCGGGGGGGCCGGGAGACCCAGTACTTC
CDR3 protein: CASSPHWRGGRETQYF

D gene: NA
J gene: TRBJ2-2
clone size: many
V gene: TRBV7-8
CDR3 DNA: TGTGCCAGCAGCTTATACAGGATAACCGGGGAGCTGTTTTTT
CDR3 protein: CASSLYRITGELFF